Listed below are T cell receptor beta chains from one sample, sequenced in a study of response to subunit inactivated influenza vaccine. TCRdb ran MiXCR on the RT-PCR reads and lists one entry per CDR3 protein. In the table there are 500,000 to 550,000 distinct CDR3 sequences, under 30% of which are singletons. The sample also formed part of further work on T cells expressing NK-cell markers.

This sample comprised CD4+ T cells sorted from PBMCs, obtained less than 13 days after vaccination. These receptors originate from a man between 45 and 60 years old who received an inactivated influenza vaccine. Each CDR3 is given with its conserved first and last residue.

CDR3aa: CSVEGRPNYGYTF
v_gene: TRBV29-1
j_gene: TRBJ1-2

CDR3aa: CASSLGASENTGELFF
v_gene: TRBV12-3/TRBV12-4
j_gene: TRBJ2-2

CDR3aa: CSVEDRRDGEQFF
v_gene: TRBV29-1
j_gene: TRBJ2-1

CDR3aa: CASSTGRDPYGYTF
v_gene: TRBV19
j_gene: TRBJ1-2

CDR3aa: CASSLDRITLHF
v_gene: TRBV7-8
j_gene: TRBJ1-6

CDR3aa: CASRTWDRGEAFF
v_gene: TRBV27
j_gene: TRBJ1-1

CDR3aa: CSAGRTGLSNTGGEQFF
v_gene: TRBV20-1
j_gene: TRBJ2-1

CDR3aa: CATSRDRRANEKLFF
v_gene: TRBV15
j_gene: TRBJ1-4

CDR3aa: CASSPLAAGQPQHF
v_gene: TRBV6-2/TRBV6-3
j_gene: TRBJ1-5

CDR3aa: CASSPQGRWETQYF
v_gene: TRBV7-2
j_gene: TRBJ2-5

CDR3aa: CASTLGEAGGKSSYNEQFF
v_gene: TRBV4-1
j_gene: TRBJ2-1

CDR3aa: CASSQLGGYSSYNEQFF
v_gene: TRBV18
j_gene: TRBJ2-1

CDR3aa: CASSVQTGNGANVLTF
v_gene: TRBV5-1
j_gene: TRBJ2-6

CDR3aa: CAWSILAYNEQFF
v_gene: TRBV30
j_gene: TRBJ2-1

CDR3aa: CASRINKGTGELFF
v_gene: TRBV19
j_gene: TRBJ2-2

CDR3aa: CASTVGETQYF
v_gene: TRBV6-5
j_gene: TRBJ2-5

CDR3aa: CASSEPRQGPAKNIQYF
v_gene: TRBV2
j_gene: TRBJ2-4

CDR3aa: CASSGDRGRRSGANVLTF
v_gene: TRBV28
j_gene: TRBJ2-6

CDR3aa: CASSSSKVIDEQFF
v_gene: TRBV28
j_gene: TRBJ2-1

CDR3aa: CASSQVARGNIQYF
v_gene: TRBV4-1
j_gene: TRBJ2-4

CDR3aa: CASSPRFGLAGVSNYRGQFF
v_gene: TRBV27
j_gene: TRBJ2-1

CDR3aa: CASSLAQWDREVNTEAFF
v_gene: TRBV11-1
j_gene: TRBJ1-1

CDR3aa: CAISQGNGNQPQHF
v_gene: TRBV10-3
j_gene: TRBJ1-5

CDR3aa: CSARAGGPTDTQYF
v_gene: TRBV20-1
j_gene: TRBJ2-3

CDR3aa: CSAVDPRGNQPQHF
v_gene: TRBV20-1
j_gene: TRBJ1-5

CDR3aa: CASSQGRGVAIGNEQFF
v_gene: TRBV3-1
j_gene: TRBJ2-1

CDR3aa: CASSQDLSGDGVDEKLFF
v_gene: TRBV4-3
j_gene: TRBJ1-4

CDR3aa: CASRPGTETNEQFF
v_gene: TRBV5-1
j_gene: TRBJ2-1

CDR3aa: CASSQGPGVWETQYF
v_gene: TRBV4-3
j_gene: TRBJ2-5

CDR3aa: CASRGPNTGELFF
v_gene: TRBV12-3/TRBV12-4
j_gene: TRBJ2-2